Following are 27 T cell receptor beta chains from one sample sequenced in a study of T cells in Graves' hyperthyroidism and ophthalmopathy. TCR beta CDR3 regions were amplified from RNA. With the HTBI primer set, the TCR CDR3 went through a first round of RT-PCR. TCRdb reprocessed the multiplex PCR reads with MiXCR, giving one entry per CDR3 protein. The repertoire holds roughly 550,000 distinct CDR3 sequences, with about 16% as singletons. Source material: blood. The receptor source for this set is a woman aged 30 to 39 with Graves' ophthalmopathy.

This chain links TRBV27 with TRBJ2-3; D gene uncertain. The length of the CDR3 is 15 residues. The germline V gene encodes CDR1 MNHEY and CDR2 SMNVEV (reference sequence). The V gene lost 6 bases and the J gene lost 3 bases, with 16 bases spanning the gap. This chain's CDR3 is CASSSGTSRTDTQYF. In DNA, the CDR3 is TGTGCCAGCAGCTCGGGTACAAGCCGGACAGATACGCAGTATTTT.

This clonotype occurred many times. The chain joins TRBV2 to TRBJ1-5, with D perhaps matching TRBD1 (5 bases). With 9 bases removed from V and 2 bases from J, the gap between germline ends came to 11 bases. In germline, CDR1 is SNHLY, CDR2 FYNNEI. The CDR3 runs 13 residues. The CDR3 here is CASGGEGNQPQHF. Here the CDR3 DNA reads TGTGCCAGTGGGGGGGAGGGCAATCAGCCCCAGCATTTT.

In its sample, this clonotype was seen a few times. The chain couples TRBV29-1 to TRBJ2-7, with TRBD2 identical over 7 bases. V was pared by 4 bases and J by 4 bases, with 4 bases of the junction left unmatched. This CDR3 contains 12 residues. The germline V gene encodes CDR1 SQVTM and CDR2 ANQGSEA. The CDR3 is CSVGPSGYEQYF. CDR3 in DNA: TGCAGCGTTGGCCCTAGCGGATACGAGCAGTACTTC.

CDR3 protein: CSAGQGLNEKLFF. DNA for the CDR3: TGCAGCGCGGGACAGGGTCTTAATGAAAAACTGTTTTTT. The chain couples TRBV29-1 to TRBJ1-4; 9 bases align to TRBD1. The CDR3 runs 13 residues. The ends lost 7 bases at V and 4 bases at J; junction bases unmatched: 4. The V gene's germline CDR1 is SQVTM and CDR2 ANQGSEA. Drawing the rest from reference TRBV29-1 and TRBJ1-4, the complete variable domain is SAVISQKPSRDICQRGTSLTIQCQVDSQVTMMFWYRQQPGQSLTLIATANQGSEATYESGFVIDKFPISRPNLTFSTLTVSNMSPEDSSIYLCSAGQGLNEKLFFGSGTQLSVL.

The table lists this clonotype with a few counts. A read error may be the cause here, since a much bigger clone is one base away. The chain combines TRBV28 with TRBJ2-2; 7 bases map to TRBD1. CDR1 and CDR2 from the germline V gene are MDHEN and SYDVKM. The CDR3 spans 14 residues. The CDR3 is CASSWDRNTRELFF. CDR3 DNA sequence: TGTGCCAGCAGTTGGGACAGAAACACCAGGGAGCTGTTTTTT.

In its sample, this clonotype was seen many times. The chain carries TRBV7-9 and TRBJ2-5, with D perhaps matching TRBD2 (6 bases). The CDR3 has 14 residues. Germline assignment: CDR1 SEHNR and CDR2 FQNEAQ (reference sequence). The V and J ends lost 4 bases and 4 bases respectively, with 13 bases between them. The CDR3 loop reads CASSSPGLGETQYF. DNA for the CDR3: TGTGCCAGCAGCTCGCCGGGACTCGGAGAGACCCAGTACTTC.

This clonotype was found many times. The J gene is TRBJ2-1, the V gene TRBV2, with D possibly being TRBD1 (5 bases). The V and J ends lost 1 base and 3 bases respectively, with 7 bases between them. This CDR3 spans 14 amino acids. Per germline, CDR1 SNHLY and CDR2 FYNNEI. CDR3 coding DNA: TGTGCCAGCAGTGAAGGACAGCACTACAATGAGCAGTTCTTC. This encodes CASSEGQHYNEQFF. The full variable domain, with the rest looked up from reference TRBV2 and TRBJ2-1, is EPEVTQTPSHQVTQMGQEVILRCVPISNHLYFYWYRQILGQKVEFLVSFYNNEISEKSEIFDDQFSVERPDGSNFTLKIRSTKLEDSAMYFCASSEGQHYNEQFFGPGTRLTVL.

CDR3 coding DNA: TGTGCCAGCAGTCCCCAGAGGAATTCACCCCTCCACTTT. Translating gives CASSPQRNSPLHF. The chain links TRBV27 to TRBJ1-6; D is uncertain. The CDR3 length is 13 residues. Trimming left V 5 bases short and J 7 bases short, with 9 bases between. Per germline, CDR1 MNHEY and CDR2 SMNVEV (reference sequence).

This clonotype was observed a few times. CDR3 sequence (DNA): TGTGCCAGCAGCTTAGAAACCGAAGCCTACAATGAGCAGTTCTTC. It translates to CASSLETEAYNEQFF. The J gene is TRBJ2-1, the V gene TRBV7-6; D not resolved. With 1 base removed from V and 2 bases from J, the gap between germline ends came to 9 bases. The CDR3 extends over 15 amino acids. Per the germline V gene, CDR1 is SGHVS and CDR2 is FNYEAQ.

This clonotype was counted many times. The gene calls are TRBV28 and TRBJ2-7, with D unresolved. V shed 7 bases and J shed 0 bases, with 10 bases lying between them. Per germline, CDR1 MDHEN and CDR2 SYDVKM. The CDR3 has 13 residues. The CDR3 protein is CASIPGSSYEQYF. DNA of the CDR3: TGTGCCAGCATTCCCGGTAGCTCCTACGAGCAGTACTTC.

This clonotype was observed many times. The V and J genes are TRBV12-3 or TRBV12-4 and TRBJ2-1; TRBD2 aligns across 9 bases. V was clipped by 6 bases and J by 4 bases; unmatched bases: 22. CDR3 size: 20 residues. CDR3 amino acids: CASSNRPHFTQTSGYNEQFF. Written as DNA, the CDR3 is TGTGCCAGCAGCAACCGCCCGCACTTCACCCAGACTAGCGGATACAATGAGCAGTTCTTC.

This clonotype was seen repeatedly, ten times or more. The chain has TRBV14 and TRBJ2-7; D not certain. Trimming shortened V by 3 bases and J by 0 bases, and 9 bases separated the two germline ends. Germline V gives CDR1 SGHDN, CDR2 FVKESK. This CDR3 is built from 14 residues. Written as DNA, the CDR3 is TGTGCCAGCAGCCATAGACGGGTCTCCTACGAGCAGTACTTC. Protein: CASSHRRVSYEQYF.

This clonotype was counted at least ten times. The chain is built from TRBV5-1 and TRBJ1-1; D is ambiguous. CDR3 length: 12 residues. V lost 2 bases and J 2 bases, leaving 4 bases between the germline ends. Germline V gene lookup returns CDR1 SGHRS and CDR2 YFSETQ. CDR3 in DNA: TGCGCCAGCAGCTTTCTCAACACTGAAGCTTTCTTT. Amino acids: CASSFLNTEAFF.

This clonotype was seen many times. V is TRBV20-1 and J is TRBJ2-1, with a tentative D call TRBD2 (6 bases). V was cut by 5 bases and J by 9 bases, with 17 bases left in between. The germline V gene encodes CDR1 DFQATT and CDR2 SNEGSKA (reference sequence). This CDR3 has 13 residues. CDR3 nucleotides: TGCAGTGCTTCAACACAACTAGCCGGTGAGCAGTTCTTC. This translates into CSASTQLAGEQFF.

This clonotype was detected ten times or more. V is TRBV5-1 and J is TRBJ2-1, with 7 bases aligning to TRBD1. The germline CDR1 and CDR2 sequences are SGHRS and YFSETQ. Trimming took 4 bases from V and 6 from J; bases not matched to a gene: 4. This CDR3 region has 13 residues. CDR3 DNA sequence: TGCGCCAGCAGCCCTGACAGGGTCAATGAGCAGTTCTTC. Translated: CASSPDRVNEQFF.

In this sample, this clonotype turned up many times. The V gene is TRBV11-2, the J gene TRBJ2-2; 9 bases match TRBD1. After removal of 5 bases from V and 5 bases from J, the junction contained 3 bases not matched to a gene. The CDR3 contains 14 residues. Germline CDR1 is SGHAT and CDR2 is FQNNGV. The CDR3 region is CASSTDRGTGELFF. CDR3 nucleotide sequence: TGTGCCAGCAGCACCGACAGGGGGACCGGGGAGCTGTTTTTT.

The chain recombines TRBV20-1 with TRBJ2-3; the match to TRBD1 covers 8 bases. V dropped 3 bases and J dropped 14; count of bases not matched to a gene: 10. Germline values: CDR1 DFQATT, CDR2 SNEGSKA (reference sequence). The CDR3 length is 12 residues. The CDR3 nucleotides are TGCAGTGCTAGCTTACGACAGGGGCGCGTGTATTTT. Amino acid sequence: CSASLRQGRVYF.

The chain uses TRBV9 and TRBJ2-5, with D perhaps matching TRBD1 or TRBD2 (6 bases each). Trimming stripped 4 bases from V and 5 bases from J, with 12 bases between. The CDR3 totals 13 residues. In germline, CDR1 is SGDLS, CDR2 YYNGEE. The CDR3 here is CASSRGVEETQYF. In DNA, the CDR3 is TGTGCCAGCAGCAGGGGGGTTGAGGAGACCCAGTACTTC. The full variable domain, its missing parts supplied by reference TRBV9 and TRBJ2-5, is DSGVTQTPKHLITATGQRVTLRCSPRSGDLSVYWYQQSLDQGLQFLIQYYNGEERAKGNILERFSAQQFPDLHSELNLSSLELGDSALYFCASSRGVEETQYFGPGTRLLVL.

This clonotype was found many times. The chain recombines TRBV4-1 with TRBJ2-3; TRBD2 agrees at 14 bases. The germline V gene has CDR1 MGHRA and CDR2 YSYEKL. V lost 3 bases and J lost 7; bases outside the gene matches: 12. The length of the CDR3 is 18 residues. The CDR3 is CASSHIGLAGGQGYTQYF. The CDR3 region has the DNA TGCGCCAGCAGCCATATAGGACTAGCGGGAGGCCAAGGATATACGCAGTATTTT.

This chain's CDR3 is CASTLENTEAFF. The CDR3 bases are TGTGCCAGCACCCTGGAGAACACTGAAGCTTTCTTT. The chain couples TRBV7-2 to TRBJ1-1, with D unresolved. The V end lost 7 bases, the J end lost 1 base, and 7 bases lay between the germline ends. This CDR3 is 12 amino acids long. CDR1 and CDR2 from the germline V gene are SGHTA and FQGNSA. The full variable domain, in which reference TRBV7-2 and TRBJ1-1 provide the parts outside the CDR3, is GAGVSQSPSNKVTEKGKDVELRCDPISGHTALYWYRQSLGQGLEFLIYFQGNSAPDKSGLPSDRFSAERTGGSVSTLTIQRTQQEDSAVYLCASTLENTEAFFGQGTRLTVV.

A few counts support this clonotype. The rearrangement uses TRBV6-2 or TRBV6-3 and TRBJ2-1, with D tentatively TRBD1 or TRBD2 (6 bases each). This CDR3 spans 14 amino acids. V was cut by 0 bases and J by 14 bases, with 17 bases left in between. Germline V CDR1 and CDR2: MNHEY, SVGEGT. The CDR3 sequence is CASSYSRGAGDKFF. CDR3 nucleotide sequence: TGTGCCAGCAGTTACTCGAGGGGGGCAGGAGATAAGTTCTTC.

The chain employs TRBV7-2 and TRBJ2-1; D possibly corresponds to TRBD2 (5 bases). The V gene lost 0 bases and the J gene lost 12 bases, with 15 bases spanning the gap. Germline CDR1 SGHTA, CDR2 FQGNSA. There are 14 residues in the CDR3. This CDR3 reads CASSLAGVPYGQFF. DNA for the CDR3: TGTGCCAGCAGCTTAGCGGGAGTGCCTTATGGGCAGTTCTTC.

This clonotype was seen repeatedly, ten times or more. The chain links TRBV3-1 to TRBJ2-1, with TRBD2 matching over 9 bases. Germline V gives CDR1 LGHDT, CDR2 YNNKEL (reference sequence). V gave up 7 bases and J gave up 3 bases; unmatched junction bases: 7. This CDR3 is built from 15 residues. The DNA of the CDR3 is TGTGCCAGCAACCCATCTAGCGGGAACTACAATGAGCAGTTCTTC. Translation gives CASNPSSGNYNEQFF.

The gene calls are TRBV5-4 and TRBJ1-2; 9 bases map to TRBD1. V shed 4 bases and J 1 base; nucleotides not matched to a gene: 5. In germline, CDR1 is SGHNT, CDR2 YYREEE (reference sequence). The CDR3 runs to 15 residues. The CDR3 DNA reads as TGTGCCAGCAGCACGGGACAGGGAATTAACTATGGCTACACCTTC. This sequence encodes CASSTGQGINYGYTF.

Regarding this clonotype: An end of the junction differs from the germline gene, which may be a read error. DNA of the CDR3: TGTGACAGCAGCTTAGTGGGACAGGGGGCCGTGGATGAGCAGTTCTTC. It yields the protein CDSSLVGQGAVDEQFF. This chain links TRBV7-9 with TRBJ2-1, with 12 bases fitting TRBD1. Germline V gene data show CDR1 as SEHNR and CDR2 as FQNEAQ (reference sequence). This CDR3 comprises 16 residues.

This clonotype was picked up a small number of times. The DNA for the CDR3 is TGTGCCAGCAGAAGACAGGGGTTCGGCTACACCTTC. Translation: CASRRQGFGYTF. This chain joins TRBV6-1 and TRBJ1-2; TRBD1 matches at 8 bases. The CDR3 sequence is 12 residues long. Germline loops: CDR1 MNHNS, CDR2 SASEGT. V trimming: 6 bases; J trimming: 8 bases; junction bases outside the gene matches: 5.

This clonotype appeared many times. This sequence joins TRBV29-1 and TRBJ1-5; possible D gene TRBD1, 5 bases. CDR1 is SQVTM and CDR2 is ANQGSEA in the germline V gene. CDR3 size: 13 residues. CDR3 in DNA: TGCAGTGGGGGAGAGAATAGCAATCAGCCCCAGCATTTT. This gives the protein CSGGENSNQPQHF.